Listed below are T cell receptor beta chains from one sample, sequenced in a study of blood T cell repertoires in COVID-19. Here immunoSEQ multiplex PCR was the method, and the copy in TCRdb shows in-frame clones only, minus some. The data hold some 16,000 clones, with 88% observed a single time. Sequenced: peripheral blood. The receptors derive from a human donor in a cohort sampled during active COVID-19. Both conserved end residues are part of each CDR3. Each record gives: clone size, D gene, J gene, V gene, CDR3 DNA, CDR3 protein. D genes are given only for firm matches. Clone size is not always given. Where it is, it says once, few, many or a class for expanded clones.

- TRBD1 TRBJ1-5 TRBV28 TGTGCCAGCAGACAGGGGATATTATACGATAGCAATCAGCCCCAGCATTTT CASRQGILYDSNQPQHF
few - TRBJ2-7 TRBV18 TGTGCCAGCTCACCCAACCCCGGGGGCGAGCAGTACTTC CASSPNPGGEQYF
- TRBD1 TRBJ2-2 TRBV27 TGTGCCAGCAGGACAGGGTCGAACACCGGGGAGCTGTTTTTT CASRTGSNTGELFF
- TRBD2 TRBJ2-3 TRBV7-3 TGTGCCAGCAGCTTACAAGCTAGCGGGAATTCACAGCAGTATTTT CASSLQASGNSQQYF
- - TRBJ1-2 TRBV20-1 TGCAGTGCGTGGGCATTCGACTACACCTTC CSAWAFDYTF
- TRBD2 TRBJ2-5 TRBV10-1 TGCGCCAGCAGTGAGTCGGGCGGGGGCCAAGAGACCCAGTACTTC CASSESGGGQETQYF
- TRBD2 TRBJ2-1 TRBV7-2 TGTGCCAGCAGCTTAGTCTCTAGCGGGAGTTCCTACAATGAGCAGTTCTTC CASSLVSSGSSYNEQFF
- - TRBJ1-5 TRBV6-5 TGTGCCAGGACCGGGTCTCGAGGCCAGCCCCAGCATTTT CARTGSRGQPQHF
- - TRBJ2-3 TRBV6-5 TGTGCCAGTGGGACACGGTTACGTGGAGATACGCAGTATTTT CASGTRLRGDTQYF
- TRBD1 TRBJ2-7 TRBV3-1/TRBV3-2 TGTGCCAGCAGCCAACCGACCGGGACAGGGGTAACCTACGAGCAGTACTTC CASSQPTGTGVTYEQYF
- - TRBJ1-5 TRBV19 TGTGCCAGTAGTATAGCCGGTAGCAATCAGCCCCAGCATTTT CASSIAGSNQPQHF
- TRBD2 TRBJ2-1 TRBV2 TGTGCCAGCAGTGCTGTTGCGGGAGGCCCGGGTGAGCAGTTCTTC CASSAVAGGPGEQFF
- TRBD2 TRBJ2-3 TRBV7-9 TGTGCCAGCAGCTTGGGACTAGCGGTGAATACGCAGTATTTT CASSLGLAVNTQYF
once - TRBJ2-7 TRBV6-1 TGTGCCAGCAGTGAAGGGCAGGGAAGTATCTACGAGCAGTACTTC CASSEGQGSIYEQYF
few - TRBJ2-2 TRBV19 TGTGCCAGTAGTGCGGGAAAGGGGCTCGGGGAGCTGTTTTTT CASSAGKGLGELFF
- TRBD1 TRBJ1-5 TRBV4-1 TGCGCCAGCAGCCCCCTACCCCAGGGGGATCAGCCCCAGCATTTT CASSPLPQGDQPQHF
- TRBD1 TRBJ1-5 TRBV7-2 TGTGCCAGCAGCTTAGGGGCAGGGGGACAGCCCCAGCATTTT CASSLGAGGQPQHF
- - TRBJ2-3 TRBV5-1 TGCGCCAGCAGCTGGGACTCGAACACAGATACGCAGTATTTT CASSWDSNTDTQYF
- TRBD1 TRBJ2-3 TRBV7-2 TGTGCCAGCAGCTTAGCTGCACAGGGGGCTACAGATACGCAGTATTTT CASSLAAQGATDTQYF
once TRBD2 TRBJ2-4 TRBV28 TGTGCCAGCAGTTTGGCGGGAGCGGTCCCCAAAAACATTCAGTACTTC CASSLAGAVPKNIQYF
- - TRBJ2-1 TRBV2 TGTGCCAGCAGCGGCCGGGACAACTTCGACAATGAGCAGTTCTTC CASSGRDNFDNEQFF
- TRBD2 TRBJ2-1 TRBV19 TGTGCCAGTAGCCGAAATGGACTAGCGGGGAGCTCCTACAATGAGCAGTTCTTC CASSRNGLAGSSYNEQFF
- TRBD1 TRBJ1-2 TRBV19 TGTGCCAGTGGGGAAGGGACAGGTAATGGCTACACCTTC CASGEGTGNGYTF
- - TRBJ2-6 TRBV7-3 TGTGCCAGCAGCCGAGGGTCAGGAAGAGGTTCAGGGGCCAACGTCCTGACTTTC CASSRGSGRGSGANVLTF
once - TRBJ1-5 TRBV20-1 TGCAGTGCTAGTCCGGGGAGGGATCAGCCCCAGCATTTT CSASPGRDQPQHF
- - TRBJ1-6 TRBV6-1 TGTGCCAGCAGTGAAGGGTCAGGGGATAATTCACCCCTCCACTTT CASSEGSGDNSPLHF
once - TRBJ1-1 TRBV4-1 TGCGCCAGCAGCCAAGTTCCGAGGACTGAAGCTTTCTTT CASSQVPRTEAFF
large - TRBJ2-7 TRBV6-5 TGTGCCAGCAGTCCTGGGGGCCACGAGCAGTACTTC CASSPGGHEQYF
few - TRBJ1-1 TRBV29-1 TGCAGCGTTGGTTGGGGCCTTGAAGCTTTCTTT CSVGWGLEAFF
- TRBD1 TRBJ1-4 TRBV4-1 TGCGCCAGCAGCCAAGAGACAGGGGGCATCGAAAAACTGTTTTTT CASSQETGGIEKLFF
- - TRBJ2-1 TRBV18 TGTGCCAGCTCATACACCGACAATGAGCAGTTCTTC CASSYTDNEQFF
- - TRBJ2-5 TRBV19 TGTGCCAGTTCGTATGGGCTTTGGGAGACCCAGTACTTC CASSYGLWETQYF
- - TRBJ1-3 TRBV5-6 TGTGCCAGCAGCTTGCTACTTCAAATACTTAGCGAAGGAAACACCATATATTTT CASSLLLQILSEGNTIYF
- - TRBJ1-4 TRBV6-5 TGTGCCAGCAGTTACTCCGGACAGATGAATGAAAAACTGTTTTTT CASSYSGQMNEKLFF
- - TRBJ1-1 TRBV5-1 TGCGCCAGCAGCGACCTGACAGGCACTGAAGCTTTCTTT CASSDLTGTEAFF